A selection of T cell receptor beta chains follows, all from one sample in a study of radiation and T cells in renal cell carcinoma. Method: immunoSEQ multiplex PCR; TCRdb's copy keeps in-frame clones and lacks some. Among several thousand clones listed, roughly 55% were seen once. This sample comprised tumor tissue, obtained from a patient whose treatment included radiotherapy and nephrectomy. All receptors derive from a man in his sixties with renal cell carcinoma. CDR3s include the opening cysteine and the closing phenylalanine or tryptophan. Each record gives: V gene, J gene, CDR3 protein.

V: TRBV28
J: TRBJ1-5
CDR3: CATSGDYNQPQHF

V: TRBV19
J: TRBJ2-2
CDR3: CASSIGRRGTGELFF

V: TRBV25-1
J: TRBJ1-6
CDR3: CASSEWDRDSPLHF

V: TRBV9
J: TRBJ2-1
CDR3: CASSVEGGSYNEQFF

V: TRBV27
J: TRBJ2-7
CDR3: CASSLTGNPYEQYF

V: TRBV28
J: TRBJ2-7
CDR3: CASRGGGVSYEQYF

V: TRBV25-1
J: TRBJ2-7
CDR3: CASSFDEQYF

V: TRBV6-6
J: TRBJ2-7
CDR3: CASSYEGLYEQYF

V: TRBV18
J: TRBJ1-3
CDR3: CASSPFLQRGGSGNTIYF

V: TRBV7-8
J: TRBJ1-1
CDR3: CASSPGQGTMNTEAFF

V: TRBV2
J: TRBJ2-2
CDR3: CASSENSGQVWSGELFF

V: TRBV4-3
J: TRBJ2-7
CDR3: CASSQVGSYEQYF

V: TRBV28
J: TRBJ1-6
CDR3: CASSLAVDSYNSPLHF

V: TRBV21-1
J: TRBJ2-7
CDR3: CASSKVGDSRSYEQYF

V: TRBV6-1
J: TRBJ1-2
CDR3: CASSALAGGWNYGYTF

V: TRBV6-1
J: TRBJ1-4
CDR3: CASIPGLNNEKLFF

V: TRBV19
J: TRBJ1-5
CDR3: CASSKMAGDQPQHF

V: TRBV15
J: TRBJ2-6
CDR3: CATSRRGGANVLTF

V: TRBV11-3
J: TRBJ2-1
CDR3: CASSTGSSYNEQFF

V: TRBV6-5
J: TRBJ2-4
CDR3: CASSPRAKNIQYF

V: TRBV19
J: TRBJ1-5
CDR3: CASSMGRSNQPQHF

V: TRBV9
J: TRBJ2-5
CDR3: CASSVGLAGGPGPATQYF

V: TRBV6-1
J: TRBJ2-7
CDR3: CASFVTGAYEQYF

V: TRBV4-3
J: TRBJ2-6
CDR3: CASSPSDVSGANVLTF

V: TRBV7-9
J: TRBJ1-5
CDR3: CASSLALTGSHNQPQHF

V: TRBV27
J: TRBJ2-7
CDR3: CASSLYFTGVSSYEQYF

V: TRBV6-1
J: TRBJ2-1
CDR3: CASSLGTSGRNEQFF

V: TRBV7-6
J: TRBJ2-5
CDR3: CASSASGKETQYF

V: TRBV7-9
J: TRBJ1-1
CDR3: CASSPWDRGLAEAFF

V: TRBV28
J: TRBJ1-4
CDR3: CASHRANEKLFF

V: TRBV27
J: TRBJ2-7
CDR3: CASGLKGGSYEQYF

V: TRBV2
J: TRBJ2-7
CDR3: CASSEDRSLGEQYF

V: TRBV9
J: TRBJ2-7
CDR3: CASSSRGGPFYEQYF

V: TRBV5-1
J: TRBJ1-1
CDR3: CASSLGPGDTEAFF

V: TRBV7-9
J: TRBJ1-2
CDR3: CASSDRGILYGYTF

V: TRBV7-3
J: TRBJ2-7
CDR3: CASSLFQGQSYEQYF

V: TRBV28
J: TRBJ2-7
CDR3: CASTPLTGVVYEQYF

V: TRBV30
J: TRBJ2-7
CDR3: CAWSLNRRGSGRPGEQYF

V: TRBV9
J: TRBJ1-1
CDR3: CASSARNTEAFF

V: TRBV11-2
J: TRBJ2-1
CDR3: CASSFDAVAGGHNEQFF

V: TRBV10-3
J: TRBJ2-7
CDR3: CAISGDRGRYEQYF

V: TRBV28
J: TRBJ2-7
CDR3: CASSFRTGSLRLSGTGRYEQYF

V: TRBV6-5
J: TRBJ2-3
CDR3: CASSYLAGADTQYF

V: TRBV19
J: TRBJ1-2
CDR3: CASTRQGGYTF

V: TRBV10-1
J: TRBJ2-7
CDR3: CASSERLASYEQYF

V: TRBV11-3
J: TRBJ2-1
CDR3: CASSILGTSGQQEQFF

V: TRBV19
J: TRBJ1-5
CDR3: CASSIGQRNQPQHF

V: TRBV7-2
J: TRBJ2-1
CDR3: CASSPTPGQGNYNEQFF

V: TRBV7-2
J: TRBJ1-2
CDR3: CASSLGQRIYGYTF

V: TRBV4-3
J: TRBJ2-5
CDR3: CASSQIFGIQETQYF

V: TRBV6-5
J: TRBJ1-2
CDR3: CASTTQGAPYGYTF

V: TRBV19
J: TRBJ2-1
CDR3: CASSRPKASSYNEQFF

V: TRBV28
J: TRBJ1-5
CDR3: CAINHRGVGNQPQHF

V: TRBV28
J: TRBJ2-1
CDR3: CASSIHPGVGEQFF